The 8 T cell receptor beta chains presented below share a single source sample, sequenced in a study of human T cells and chemical hapten exposure. Time point here: pre-sensitization, week 0. Treatment: therapeutic diphenylcyclopropenone sensitization with weekly scalp DPC. TCRdb called the RACE reads again in MiXCR, with one record for every CDR3 protein. This table has about 350,000 distinct CDR3 sequences, around 5% appearing once. The specimen comprised whole blood, sampled in connection with sensitization to the hapten diphenylcyclopropenone (DPC). The source of these receptors is a young woman with alopecia areata. Some clones in this sample may be carry-over from other donors' samples.

This clonotype has just a few counts. The rearrangement joins TRBV3-1 to TRBJ2-6, with 12 bases identical to TRBD1. J was trimmed by 3 bases and V by 4 bases; bases with no gene match: 7. The CDR3 extends over 18 amino acids. Germline CDR1 reads LGHDT; CDR2 reads YNNKEL (reference sequence). In nucleotides, the CDR3 is TGTGCCAGCAGCCCTCCGGGACAGGGGGCTTTTGGGGCCAACGTCCTGACTTTC. Translating it yields CASSPPGQGAFGANVLTF. The full variable domain, in which reference TRBV3-1 and TRBJ2-6 provide the parts outside the CDR3, is DTAVSQTPKYLVTQMGNDKSIKCEQNLGHDTMYWYKQDSKKFLKIMFSYNNKELIINETVPNRFSPKSPDKAHLNLHINSLELGDSAVYFCASSPPGQGAFGANVLTFGAGSRLTVL.

The V gene is TRBV28, the J gene TRBJ2-1; TRBD1 might be the D (6 bases). The ends were cut back, 10 bases at V and 0 bases at J, with 16 bases in the middle. CDR1 is MDHEN and CDR2 is SYDVKM in the germline V gene. The CDR3 is made up of 15 amino acids. The CDR3 DNA sequence: TGTGCCACAAATACTGGGGGCAGCTCCTACAATGAGCAGTTCTTC. It translates to CATNTGGSSYNEQFF.

The chain combines TRBV18 with TRBJ1-1, with D possibly being TRBD1 (5 bases). The ends were cut back, 2 bases at V and 5 bases at J, with 15 bases in the middle. The CDR3 covers 15 residues. Germline CDR1 reads KGHSH; CDR2 reads LQKENI. The CDR3 nucleotides read TGTGCCAGCTCACCAATTGCCCAGGGTCCGACTGAAGCTTTCTTT. Protein sequence: CASSPIAQGPTEAFF.

There are many counts of this clonotype. The chain joins TRBV6-2 or TRBV6-3 to TRBJ2-3, with 8 bases lining up with TRBD2. The CDR3 is 16 amino acids. Looked up from germline, CDR1 is MNHEY and CDR2 is SVGEGT. V was clipped by 7 bases and J by 0 bases; unmatched bases: 9. CDR3 loop: CASTQSGGLSTDTQYF. CDR3 bases: TGTGCCAGCACCCAGAGCGGGGGACTTAGCACAGATACGCAGTATTTT.

This clonotype appeared once. The genes are TRBV7-3 and TRBJ2-4; a weak D match, TRBD1 (6 bases). V lost 3 bases and J lost 7, with 13 bases in between. Germline V CDR1 and CDR2: SGHTA, FQGTGA. This CDR3 comprises 14 residues. CDR3 sequence: CASSLKGDRNIQYF. Here the CDR3 DNA reads TGTGCCAGCAGCTTGAAGGGGGATCGGAACATTCAGTACTTC. The entire variable domain, with the rest obtained from reference TRBV7-3 and TRBJ2-4, is as follows: GAGVSQTPSNKVTEKGKYVELRCDPISGHTALYWYRQSLGQGPEFLIYFQGTGAADDSGLPNDRFFAVRPEGSVSTLKIQRTERGDSAVYLCASSLKGDRNIQYFGAGTRLSVL.

V usage is TRBV7-9 and J usage is TRBJ2-5, with D perhaps matching TRBD1 or TRBD2 (5 bases each). CDR1 and CDR2 from the germline V gene are SEHNR and FQNEAQ (reference sequence). Between the trimmed V and J ends, which lost 2 bases and 2 bases, there was a span of 15 bases. The CDR3 covers 16 residues. The CDR3 DNA reads TGTGCCAGCAGCTTACGGGGCGGACGTGTTCAAGAGACCCAGTACTTC. It yields the protein CASSLRGGRVQETQYF.

This clonotype has at least ten counts. This chain uses TRBV4-3 with TRBJ2-6; D remains ambiguous. The CDR3 totals 17 residues. CDR1 and CDR2 from the germline V gene are LGHNA and YSLEER. Trimming stripped 4 bases from V and 1 base from J, with 14 bases between. The CDR3 DNA reads as TGCGCCAGCAGCCCGACTGGCAGTAATTCTGGGGCCAACGTCCTGACTTTC. This gives the protein CASSPTGSNSGANVLTF.

The V and J genes are TRBV6-5 and TRBJ2-1; 9 bases are shared with TRBD2. V was pared by 4 bases and J by 4 bases, with 5 bases of the junction left unmatched. The CDR3 is 15 residues long. Germline V gives CDR1 MNHEY, CDR2 SVGAGI. DNA for the CDR3: TGTGCCAGCAGTTCCCCCGCGGGGGGGTACAATGAGCAGTTCTTC. Translation: CASSSPAGGYNEQFF.